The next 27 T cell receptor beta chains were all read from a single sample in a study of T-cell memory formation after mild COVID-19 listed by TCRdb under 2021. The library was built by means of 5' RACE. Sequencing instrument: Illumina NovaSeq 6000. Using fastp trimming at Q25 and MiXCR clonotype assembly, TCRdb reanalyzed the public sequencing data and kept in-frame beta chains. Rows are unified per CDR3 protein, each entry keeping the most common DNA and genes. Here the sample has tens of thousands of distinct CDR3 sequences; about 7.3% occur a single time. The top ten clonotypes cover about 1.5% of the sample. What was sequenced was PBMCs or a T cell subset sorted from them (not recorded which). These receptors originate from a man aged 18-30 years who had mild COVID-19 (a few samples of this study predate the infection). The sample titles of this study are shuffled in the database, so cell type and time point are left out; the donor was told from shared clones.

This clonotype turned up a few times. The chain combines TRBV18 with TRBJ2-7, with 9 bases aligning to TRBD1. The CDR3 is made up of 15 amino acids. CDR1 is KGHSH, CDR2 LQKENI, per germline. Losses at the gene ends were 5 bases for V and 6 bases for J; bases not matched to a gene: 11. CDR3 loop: CASSDAGQGMAEQYV. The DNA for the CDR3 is TGTGCCAGCTCAGACGCGGGACAGGGTATGGCCGAGCAGTACGTC.

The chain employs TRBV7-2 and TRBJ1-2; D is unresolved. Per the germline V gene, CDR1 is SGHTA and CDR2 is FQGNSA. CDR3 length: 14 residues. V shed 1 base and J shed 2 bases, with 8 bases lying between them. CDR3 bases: TGTGCCAGCAGCTTAGTTAGTCGGAACTATGGCTACACCTTC. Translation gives CASSLVSRNYGYTF.

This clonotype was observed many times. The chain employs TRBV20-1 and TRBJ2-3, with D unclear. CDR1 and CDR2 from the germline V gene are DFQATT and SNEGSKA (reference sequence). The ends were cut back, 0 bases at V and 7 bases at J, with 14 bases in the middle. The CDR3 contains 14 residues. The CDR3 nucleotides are TGCAGTGCTAGAGACCCTCTCAACAGCTATACGCAGTATTTT. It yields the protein CSARDPLNSYTQYF.

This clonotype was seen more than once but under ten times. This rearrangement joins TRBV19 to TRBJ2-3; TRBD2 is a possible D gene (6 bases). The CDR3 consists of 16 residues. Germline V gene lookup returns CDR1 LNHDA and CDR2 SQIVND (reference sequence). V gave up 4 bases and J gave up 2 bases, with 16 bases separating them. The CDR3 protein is CASSRGLRDATDTQYF. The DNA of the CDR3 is TGTGCCAGTAGTAGGGGACTCCGCGACGCCACAGATACGCAGTATTTT.

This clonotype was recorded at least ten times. The CDR3, as DNA: TGTGCCAGCAGCGTAGGGTCTAGCACAGATACGCAGTATTTT. The encoded protein is CASSVGSSTDTQYF. The chain uses TRBV9 and TRBJ2-3; D is unresolved. The length of the CDR3 is 14 residues. Trimming took off 0 bases at V and 0 bases at J, with 5 bases between the two ends. Per germline, CDR1 SGDLS and CDR2 YYNGEE.

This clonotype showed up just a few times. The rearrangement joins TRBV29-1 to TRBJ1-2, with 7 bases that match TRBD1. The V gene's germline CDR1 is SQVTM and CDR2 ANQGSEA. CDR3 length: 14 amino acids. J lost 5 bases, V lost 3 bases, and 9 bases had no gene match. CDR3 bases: TGCAGCGTTGATGCAGGGGGGAAACGATATGGCTACACCTTC. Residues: CSVDAGGKRYGYTF.

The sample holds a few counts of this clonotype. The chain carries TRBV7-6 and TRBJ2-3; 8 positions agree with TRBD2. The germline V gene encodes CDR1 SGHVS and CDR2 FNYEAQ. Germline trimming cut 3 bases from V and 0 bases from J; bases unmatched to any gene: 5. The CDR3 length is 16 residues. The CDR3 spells CASSFLAGTSTDTQYF. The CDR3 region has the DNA TGTGCCAGCAGCTTCTTAGCGGGGACTAGCACAGATACGCAGTATTTT.

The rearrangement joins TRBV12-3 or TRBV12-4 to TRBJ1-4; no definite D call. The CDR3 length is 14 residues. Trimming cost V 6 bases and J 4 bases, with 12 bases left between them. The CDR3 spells CASSPDQYNEKLFF. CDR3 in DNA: TGTGCCAGCAGCCCAGACCAGTATAATGAAAAACTGTTTTTT.

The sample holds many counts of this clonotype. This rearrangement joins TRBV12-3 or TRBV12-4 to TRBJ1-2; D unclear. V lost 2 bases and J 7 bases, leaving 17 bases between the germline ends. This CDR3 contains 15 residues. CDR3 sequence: CASSLRRAIGLGYTF. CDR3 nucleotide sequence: TGTGCCAGCAGTTTACGCCGAGCAATCGGTCTTGGCTACACCTTC.

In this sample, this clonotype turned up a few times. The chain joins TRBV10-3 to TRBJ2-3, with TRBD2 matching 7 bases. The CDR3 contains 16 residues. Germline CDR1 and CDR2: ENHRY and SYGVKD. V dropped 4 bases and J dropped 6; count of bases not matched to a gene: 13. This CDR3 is CAISGTRGLSSDTQYF. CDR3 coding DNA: TGTGCCATCAGTGGGACTAGAGGGCTCTCGTCGGATACGCAGTATTTT.

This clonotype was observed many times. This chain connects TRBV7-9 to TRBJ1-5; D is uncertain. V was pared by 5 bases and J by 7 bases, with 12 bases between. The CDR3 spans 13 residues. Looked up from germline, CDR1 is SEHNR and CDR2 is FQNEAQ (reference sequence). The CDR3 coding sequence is TGTGCCAGCAGCATTGGTTGGAGCCAGCCCCAGCATTTT. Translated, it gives CASSIGWSQPQHF.

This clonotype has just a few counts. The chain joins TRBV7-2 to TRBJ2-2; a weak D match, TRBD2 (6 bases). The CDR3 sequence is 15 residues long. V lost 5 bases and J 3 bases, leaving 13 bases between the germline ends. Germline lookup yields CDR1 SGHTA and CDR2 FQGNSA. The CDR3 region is CASSAGLAHTGELFF. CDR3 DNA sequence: TGTGCCAGCAGCGCGGGGCTAGCGCACACCGGGGAGCTGTTTTTT.

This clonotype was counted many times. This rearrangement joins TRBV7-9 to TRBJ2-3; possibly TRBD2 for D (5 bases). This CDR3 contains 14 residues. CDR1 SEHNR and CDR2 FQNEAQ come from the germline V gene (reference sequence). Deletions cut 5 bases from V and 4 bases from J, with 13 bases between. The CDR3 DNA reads TGTGCCAGCAGCCTGGACTCAACCCCAGATACGCAGTATTTT. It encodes CASSLDSTPDTQYF.

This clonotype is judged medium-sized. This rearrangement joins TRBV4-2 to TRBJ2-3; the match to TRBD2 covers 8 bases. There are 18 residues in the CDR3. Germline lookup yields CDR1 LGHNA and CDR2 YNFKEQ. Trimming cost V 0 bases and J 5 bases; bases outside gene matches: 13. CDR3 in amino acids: CASSQDVVGLGIQDTQYF. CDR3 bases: TGTGCCAGCAGCCAAGATGTTGTGGGACTAGGTATTCAAGATACGCAGTATTTT.

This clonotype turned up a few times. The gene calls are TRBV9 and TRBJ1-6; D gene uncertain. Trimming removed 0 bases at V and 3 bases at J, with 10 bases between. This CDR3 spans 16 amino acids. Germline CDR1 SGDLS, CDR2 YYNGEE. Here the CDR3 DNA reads TGTGCCAGCAGCGTAGGGGAGCAACTCTATAATTCACCCCTCCACTTT. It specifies CASSVGEQLYNSPLHF.

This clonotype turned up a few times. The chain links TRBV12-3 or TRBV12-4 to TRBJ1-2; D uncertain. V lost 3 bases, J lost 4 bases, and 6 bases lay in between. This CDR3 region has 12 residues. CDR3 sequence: CASSFDIYGYTF. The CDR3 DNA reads TGTGCCAGCAGTTTCGACATCTATGGCTACACCTTC.

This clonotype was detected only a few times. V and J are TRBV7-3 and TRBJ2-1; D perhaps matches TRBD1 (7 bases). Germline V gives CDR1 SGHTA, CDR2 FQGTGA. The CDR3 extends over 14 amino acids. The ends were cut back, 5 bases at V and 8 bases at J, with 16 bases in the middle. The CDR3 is CASSPPGGNHEQFF. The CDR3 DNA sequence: TGTGCCAGCAGCCCCCCAGGGGGGAACCATGAGCAGTTCTTC.

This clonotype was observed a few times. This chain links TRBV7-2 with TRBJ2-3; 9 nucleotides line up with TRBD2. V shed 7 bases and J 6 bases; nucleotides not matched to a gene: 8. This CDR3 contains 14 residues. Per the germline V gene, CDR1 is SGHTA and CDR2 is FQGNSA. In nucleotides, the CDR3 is TGTGCCAGCAAGCTGGCGGGGGGGCGGGATACGCAGTATTTT. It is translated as CASKLAGGRDTQYF.

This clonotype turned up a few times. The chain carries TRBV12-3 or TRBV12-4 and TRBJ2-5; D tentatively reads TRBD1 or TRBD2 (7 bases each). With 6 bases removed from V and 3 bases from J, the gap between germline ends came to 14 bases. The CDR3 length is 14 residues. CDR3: CASSPTGREETQYF. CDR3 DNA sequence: TGTGCCAGCAGCCCGACAGGGAGGGAAGAGACCCAGTACTTC.

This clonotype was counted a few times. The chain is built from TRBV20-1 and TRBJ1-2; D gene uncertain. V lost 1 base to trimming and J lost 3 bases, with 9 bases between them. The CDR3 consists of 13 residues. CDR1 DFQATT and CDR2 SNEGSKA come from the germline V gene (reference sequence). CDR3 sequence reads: CSARVNMYYGYTF. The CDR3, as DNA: TGCAGTGCTAGAGTAAATATGTACTATGGCTACACCTTC.

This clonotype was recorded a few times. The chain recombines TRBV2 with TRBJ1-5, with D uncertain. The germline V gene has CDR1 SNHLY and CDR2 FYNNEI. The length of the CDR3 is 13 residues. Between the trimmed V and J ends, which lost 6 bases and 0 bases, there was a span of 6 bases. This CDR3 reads CASSGDSNQPQHF. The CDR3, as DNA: TGTGCCAGCAGCGGTGATAGCAATCAGCCCCAGCATTTT.

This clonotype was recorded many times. The CDR3 loop reads CATSQSYNEQFF. The CDR3 DNA follows: TGTGCCACCAGTCAATCCTACAATGAGCAGTTCTTC. V gene TRBV24-1 combines with J gene TRBJ2-1; D not certain. CDR3 length: 12 amino acids. V lost 6 bases and J 1 base, leaving 3 bases between the germline ends. Germline CDR1 KGHDR, CDR2 SFDVKD.

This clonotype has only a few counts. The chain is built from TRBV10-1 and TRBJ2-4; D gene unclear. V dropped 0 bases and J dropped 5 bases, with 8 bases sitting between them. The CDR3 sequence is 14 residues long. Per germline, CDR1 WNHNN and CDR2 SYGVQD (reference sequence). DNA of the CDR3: TGCGCCAGCAGTGAGTCTACAGTCCAAAACATTCAGTACTTC. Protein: CASSESTVQNIQYF.

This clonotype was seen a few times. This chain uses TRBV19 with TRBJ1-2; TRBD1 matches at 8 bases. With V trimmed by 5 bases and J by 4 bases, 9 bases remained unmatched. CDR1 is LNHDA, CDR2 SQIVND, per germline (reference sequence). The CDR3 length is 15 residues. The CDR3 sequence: CASSFAPGQGYGYTF. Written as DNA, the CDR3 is TGTGCCAGTAGTTTCGCCCCCGGACAGGGCTATGGCTACACCTTC.

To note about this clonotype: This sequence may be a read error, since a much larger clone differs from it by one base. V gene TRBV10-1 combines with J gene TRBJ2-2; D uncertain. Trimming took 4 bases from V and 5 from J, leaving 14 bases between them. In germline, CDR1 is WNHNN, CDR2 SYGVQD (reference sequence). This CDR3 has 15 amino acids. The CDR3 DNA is TGCGCCAGCAGTGCTGGGTGTACCTGGACCGGGGAGCTGTTTTTT. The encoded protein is CASSAGCTWTGELFF.

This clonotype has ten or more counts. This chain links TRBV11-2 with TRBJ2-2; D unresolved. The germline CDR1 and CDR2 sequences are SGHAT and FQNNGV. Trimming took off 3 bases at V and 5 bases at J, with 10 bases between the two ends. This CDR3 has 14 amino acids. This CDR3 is CASSLPLSTGELFF. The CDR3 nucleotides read TGTGCCAGCAGCTTGCCCCTGTCAACCGGGGAGCTGTTTTTT.

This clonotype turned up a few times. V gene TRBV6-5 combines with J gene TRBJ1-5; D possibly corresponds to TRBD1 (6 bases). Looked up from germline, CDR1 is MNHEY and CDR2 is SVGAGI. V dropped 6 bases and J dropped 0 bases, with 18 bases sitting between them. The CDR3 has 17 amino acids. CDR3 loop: CASSPRGLLYSNQPQHF. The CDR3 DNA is TGTGCCAGCAGCCCCAGGGGACTTCTATATAGCAATCAGCCCCAGCATTTT.